This TCR beta chain was recorded in a study of blood T cell repertoires in COVID-19. Study context: T cells, B-cell-depleted T cells, or PBMCs supplied cDNA or gDNA.

Source study methods: Nucleated cell number was recorded as an estimate derived from reference gene primer amplification. Clones were sequenced by immunoSEQ multiplex PCR, and TCRdb holds only the in-frame ones, with some missing. V and J calls plus clone size are reproduced from that table; the DNA served to infer D and trimming. The repertoire includes some 110,000 clones, approximately 87% of them detected once, and 15% sits in the top ten. The CDR3 contains 15 residues. CDR1 LGHDT and CDR2 YNNKEL come from the germline V gene (reference sequence). Trimming removed 0 bases at V and 5 bases at J, with 11 bases between.

This receptor was obtained from a man in his fifties with acute or convalescent COVID-19. The sample comprised peripheral blood. The chain is built from TRBV3-1 (or the pseudogene TRBV3-2) and TRBJ2-4; tentative D call: TRBD1 (5 bases). The DNA for the CDR3 is TGTGCCAGCAGCCAAGATTCCAGGGCCCAAAACATTCAGTACTTC. Amino acids: CASSQDSRAQNIQYF.